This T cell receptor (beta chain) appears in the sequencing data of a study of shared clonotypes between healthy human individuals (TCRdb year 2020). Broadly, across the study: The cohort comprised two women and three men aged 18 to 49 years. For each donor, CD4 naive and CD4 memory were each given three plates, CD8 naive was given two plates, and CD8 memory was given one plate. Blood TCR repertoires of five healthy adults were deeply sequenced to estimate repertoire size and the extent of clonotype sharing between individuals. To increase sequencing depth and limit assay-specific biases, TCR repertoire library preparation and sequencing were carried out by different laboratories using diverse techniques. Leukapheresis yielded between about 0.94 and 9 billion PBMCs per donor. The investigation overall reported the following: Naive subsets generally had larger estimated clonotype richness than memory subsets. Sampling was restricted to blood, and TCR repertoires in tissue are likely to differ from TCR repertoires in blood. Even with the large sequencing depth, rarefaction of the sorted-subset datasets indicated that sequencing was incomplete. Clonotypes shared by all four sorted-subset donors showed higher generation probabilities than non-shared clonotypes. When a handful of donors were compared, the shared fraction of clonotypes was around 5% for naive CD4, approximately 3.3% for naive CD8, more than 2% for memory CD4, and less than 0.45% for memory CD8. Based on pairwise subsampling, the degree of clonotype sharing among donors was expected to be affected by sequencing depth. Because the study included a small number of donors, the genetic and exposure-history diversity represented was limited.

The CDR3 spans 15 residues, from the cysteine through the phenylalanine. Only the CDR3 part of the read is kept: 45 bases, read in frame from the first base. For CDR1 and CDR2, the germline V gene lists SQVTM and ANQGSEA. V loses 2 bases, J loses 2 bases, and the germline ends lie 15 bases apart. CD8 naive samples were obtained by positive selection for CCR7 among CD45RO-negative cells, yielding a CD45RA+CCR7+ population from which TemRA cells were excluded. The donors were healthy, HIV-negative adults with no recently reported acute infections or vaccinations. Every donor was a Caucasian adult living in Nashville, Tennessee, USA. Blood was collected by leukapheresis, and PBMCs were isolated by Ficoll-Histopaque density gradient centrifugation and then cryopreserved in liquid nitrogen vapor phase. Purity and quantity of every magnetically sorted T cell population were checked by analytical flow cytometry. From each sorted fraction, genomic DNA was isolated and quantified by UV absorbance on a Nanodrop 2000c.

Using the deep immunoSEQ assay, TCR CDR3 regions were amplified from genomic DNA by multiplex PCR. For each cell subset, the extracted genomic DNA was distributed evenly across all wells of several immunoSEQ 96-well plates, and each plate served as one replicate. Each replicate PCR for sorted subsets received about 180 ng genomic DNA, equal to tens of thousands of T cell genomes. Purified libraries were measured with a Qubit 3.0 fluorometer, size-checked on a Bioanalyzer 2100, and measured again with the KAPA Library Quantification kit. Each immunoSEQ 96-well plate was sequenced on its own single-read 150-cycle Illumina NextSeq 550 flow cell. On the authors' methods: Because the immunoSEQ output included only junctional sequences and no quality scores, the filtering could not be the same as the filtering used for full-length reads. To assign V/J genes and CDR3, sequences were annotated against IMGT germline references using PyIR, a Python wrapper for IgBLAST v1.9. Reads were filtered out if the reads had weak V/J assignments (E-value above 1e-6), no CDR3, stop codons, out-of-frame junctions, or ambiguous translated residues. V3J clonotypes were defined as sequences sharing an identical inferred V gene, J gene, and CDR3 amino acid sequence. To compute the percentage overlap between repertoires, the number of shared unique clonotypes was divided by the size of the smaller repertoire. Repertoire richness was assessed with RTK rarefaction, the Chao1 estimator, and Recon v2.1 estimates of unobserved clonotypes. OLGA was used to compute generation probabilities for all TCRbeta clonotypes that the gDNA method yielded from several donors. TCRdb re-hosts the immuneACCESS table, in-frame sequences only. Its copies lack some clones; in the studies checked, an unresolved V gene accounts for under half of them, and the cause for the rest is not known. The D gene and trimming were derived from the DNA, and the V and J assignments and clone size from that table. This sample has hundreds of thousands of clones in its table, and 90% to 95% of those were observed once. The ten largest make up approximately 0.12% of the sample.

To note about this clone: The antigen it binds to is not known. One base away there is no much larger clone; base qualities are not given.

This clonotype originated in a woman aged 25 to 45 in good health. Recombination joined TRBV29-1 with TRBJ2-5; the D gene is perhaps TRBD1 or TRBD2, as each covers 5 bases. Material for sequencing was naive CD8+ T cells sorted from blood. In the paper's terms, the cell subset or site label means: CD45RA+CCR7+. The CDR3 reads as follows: CSVELLQGPQETQYF. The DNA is TGCAGCGTTGAATTGCTTCAGGGACCTCAAGAGACCCAGTACTTC.